The clone carrying this T cell receptor (beta chain) has more than one count but fewer than ten. CDR1 and CDR2 from the germline V gene are ENHRY and SYGVKD. The length of the CDR3 is 12 residues. Trimming pared 0 bases from V and 4 bases from J, leaving 4 bases between. A single record per CDR3 protein comes from TCRdb applying MiXCR to the 5' RACE reads. The sample has roughly 320,000 distinct CDR3 sequences; under 30% are singletons. This record belongs to a study of T-cell memory formation after mild COVID-19. The receptor comes from an adult woman who had mild COVID-19 (a few samples of this study predate the infection). Cell type and time point are not known. This rearrangement joins TRBV10-3 to TRBJ2-7; D uncertain. Sequencing used PBMCs or a T cell subset sorted from them (not recorded which). CDR3 sequence (DNA): TGTGCCATCAGTGAGTCTGCATACGAGCAGTACTTC. Translation gives CAISESAYEQYF.